The 12 T cell receptor beta chains given below trace back to one sample, sequenced in a study of blood T cell repertoires in COVID-19. Clones were read by immunoSEQ multiplex PCR, and TCRdb kept only the in-frame ones, dropping some. Counted here are roughly 80,000 clones, 90% occurring once; the ten biggest clones make up about 1.8%. The specimen sequenced was peripheral blood. These receptors were collected from a man aged 55 to 69 with acute or convalescent COVID-19.

The genes are TRBV10-3 and TRBJ1-1; a possible D gene is TRBD1 (5 bases). Trimming shortened V by 3 bases and J by 1 base, and 9 bases separated the two germline ends. CDR1 is ENHRY, CDR2 SYGVKD, per germline. This CDR3 region has 14 residues. The CDR3 DNA follows: TGTGCCATCAGTGATTACAGGCGGAACACTGAAGCTTTCTTT. Protein sequence: CAISDYRRNTEAFF.

CDR3 nucleotide sequence: TGTGCCAGCAGTCAAACGGGGAGGGGCGGGAACTATGGCTACACCTTC. Translated, it gives CASSQTGRGGNYGYTF. The rearrangement joins TRBV6-2 or TRBV6-3 to TRBJ1-2, with a tentative D call TRBD1 (5 bases). The CDR3 has 16 amino acids. The V gene's germline CDR1 is MNHEY and CDR2 SVGEGT. Trimming left V 5 bases short and J 2 bases short, with 18 bases between.

The V call is TRBV11-3, the J call TRBJ2-2, with TRBD1 identical over 9 bases. The V gene end was trimmed by 5 bases and the J gene end by 8 bases; junction bases not matched to a gene: 9. There are 15 residues in the CDR3. Germline V lookup: CDR1 SGHNT, CDR2 YENEEA. In nucleotides, the CDR3 is TGTGCCAGCAGCACCCGGGACAGGGAACCGGGGGAGCTGTTTTTT. It encodes CASSTRDREPGELFF.

This clone has just a few counts. The chain employs TRBV2 and TRBJ2-2; D is unresolved. This CDR3 comprises 14 residues. CDR1 is SNHLY and CDR2 is FYNNEI in the germline V gene. V was cut by 7 bases and J by 0 bases, with 9 bases left in between. The CDR3 DNA is TGTGCCAGCAAGAAGGCGGCGAACACCGGGGAGCTGTTTTTT. Protein sequence: CASKKAANTGELFF.

The chain is built from TRBV7-6 and TRBJ1-4; no clear D. CDR1 SGHVS and CDR2 FNYEAQ come from the germline V gene. The V end lost 0 bases, the J end lost 4 bases, and 9 bases lay between the germline ends. The CDR3 consists of 15 residues. The CDR3 spells CASSLASDFNEKLFF. For the CDR3, the DNA is TGTGCCAGCAGCTTAGCGTCAGACTTTAATGAAAAACTGTTTTTT. The full variable domain, rest sourced from reference TRBV7-6 and TRBJ1-4, is GAGVSQSPRYKVTKRGQDVALRCDPISGHVSLYWYRQALGQGPEFLTYFNYEAQQDKSGLPNDRFSAERPEGSISTLTIQRTEQRDSAMYRCASSLASDFNEKLFFGSGTQLSVL.

V gene TRBV4-3 combines with J gene TRBJ2-7; perhaps TRBD2 as D (5 bases). The CDR3 runs to 15 residues. V lost 1 base and J lost 0, with 10 bases in between. Germline V gives CDR1 LGHNA, CDR2 YSLEER. CDR3 nucleotide sequence: TGCGCCAGCAGCCAAGGGACTGTCAGCTCCTACGAGCAGTACTTC. This translates into CASSQGTVSSYEQYF.

This clone was detected only once. The chain uses TRBV6-1 and TRBJ1-6; D is perhaps TRBD1 (6 bases). Deletions cut 0 bases from V and 10 bases from J, with 16 bases between. Germline assignment: CDR1 MNHNS and CDR2 SASEGT. This CDR3 comprises 16 residues. CDR3 sequence reads: CASSEAPRGFGSPLHF. The DNA for the CDR3 is TGTGCCAGCAGTGAAGCCCCCAGGGGATTTGGATCACCCCTCCACTTT.

This clone was picked up one time. This sequence joins TRBV10-3 and TRBJ2-1; TRBD2 agrees at 8 bases. Germline CDR1 and CDR2: ENHRY and SYGVKD. The CDR3 totals 11 residues. The chain's CDR3 is CVAGGENEQFF. CDR3 sequence (DNA): TGTGTGGCGGGGGGTGAGAATGAGCAGTTCTTC.

This chain joins TRBV6-5 and TRBJ1-5, with 7 bases lining up with TRBD1. The CDR3 consists of 12 residues. CDR1 is MNHEY, CDR2 SVGAGI, per germline. After removal of 8 bases from V and 4 bases from J, the junction contained 2 bases not matched to a gene. In nucleotides, the CDR3 is TGTGCCAGCTCACAGGGGAATCAGCCCCAGCATTTT. It yields the protein CASSQGNQPQHF.

The V call is TRBV5-1, the J call TRBJ2-7; D call uncertain. The CDR3 loop spans 15 amino acids. V gave up 0 bases and J gave up 0 bases, with 10 bases separating them. Germline loops: CDR1 SGHRS, CDR2 YFSETQ. In DNA, the CDR3 is TGCGCCAGCAGCTTGGGTTCGGCGGACTCCTACGAGCAGTACTTC. Its translation is CASSLGSADSYEQYF. Based on the CDR3 plus reference TRBV5-1 and TRBJ2-7, the full variable domain is KAGVTQTPRYLIKTRGQQVTLSCSPISGHRSVSWYQQTPGQGLQFLFEYFSETQRNKGNFPGRFSGRQFSNSRSEMNVSTLELGDSALYLCASSLGSADSYEQYFGPGTRLTVT.

This chain connects TRBV27 to TRBJ2-2; D is possibly TRBD2 (7 bases). Trimming cost V 3 bases and J 4 bases, with 12 bases left between them. The CDR3 extends over 15 amino acids. CDR1 MNHEY and CDR2 SMNVEV come from the germline V gene (reference sequence). This CDR3 reads CASSFSGEGTGELFF. The CDR3 nucleotides are TGTGCCAGCAGTTTTTCAGGGGAGGGCACCGGGGAGCTGTTTTTT.

This clone was seen just once. A read error may account for a junction end that differs from germline. The chain carries TRBV5-1 and TRBJ2-7, with D tentatively TRBD2 (6 bases). The CDR3 has 14 amino acids. CDR1 is SGHRS, CDR2 YFSETQ, per germline. The CDR3 loop is CASSPPSGGTLVFF. As DNA, the CDR3 is TGCGCCAGCAGCCCACCCTCTGGAGGGACTCTAGTCTTCTTC.